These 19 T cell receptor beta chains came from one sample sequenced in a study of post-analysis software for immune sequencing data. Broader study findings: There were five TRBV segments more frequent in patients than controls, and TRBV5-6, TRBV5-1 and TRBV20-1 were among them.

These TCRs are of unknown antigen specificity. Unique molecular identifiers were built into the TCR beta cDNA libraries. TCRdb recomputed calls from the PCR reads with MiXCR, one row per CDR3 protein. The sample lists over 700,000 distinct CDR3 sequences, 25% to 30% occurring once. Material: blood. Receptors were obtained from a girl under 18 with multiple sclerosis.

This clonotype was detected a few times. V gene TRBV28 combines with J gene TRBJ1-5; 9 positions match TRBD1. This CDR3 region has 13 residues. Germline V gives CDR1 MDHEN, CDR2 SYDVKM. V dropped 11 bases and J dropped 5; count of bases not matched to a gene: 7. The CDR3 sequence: CAGSTGGDQPQHF. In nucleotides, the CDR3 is TGTGCCGGTTCGACAGGGGGAGATCAGCCCCAGCATTTT.

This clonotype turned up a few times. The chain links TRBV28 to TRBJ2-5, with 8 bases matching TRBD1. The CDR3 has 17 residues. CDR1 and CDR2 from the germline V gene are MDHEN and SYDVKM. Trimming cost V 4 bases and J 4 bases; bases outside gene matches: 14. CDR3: CASSYPWQGAGRETQYF. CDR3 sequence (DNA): TGTGCCAGCAGTTATCCCTGGCAGGGGGCTGGGAGAGAGACCCAGTACTTC.

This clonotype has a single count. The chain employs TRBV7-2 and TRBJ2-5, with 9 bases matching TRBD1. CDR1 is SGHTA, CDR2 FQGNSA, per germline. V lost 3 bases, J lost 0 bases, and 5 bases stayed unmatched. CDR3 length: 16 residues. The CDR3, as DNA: TGTGCCAGCAGCTTTCTACAGGGGGCTTACCAAGAGACCCAGTACTTC. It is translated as CASSFLQGAYQETQYF.

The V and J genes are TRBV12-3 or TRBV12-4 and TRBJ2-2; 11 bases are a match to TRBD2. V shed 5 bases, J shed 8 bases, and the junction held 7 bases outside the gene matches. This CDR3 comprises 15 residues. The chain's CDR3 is CASSPGTSGTGELFF. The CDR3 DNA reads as TGTGCCAGCAGTCCCGGGACTAGCGGTACGGGGGAGCTGTTTTTT.

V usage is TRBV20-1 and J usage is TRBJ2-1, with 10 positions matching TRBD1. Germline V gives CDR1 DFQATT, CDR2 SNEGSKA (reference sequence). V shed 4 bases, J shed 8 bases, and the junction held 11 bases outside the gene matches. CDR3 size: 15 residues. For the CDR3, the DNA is TGCAGTGCTAAACGGGACAGGGGATTTACGGATGAGCAGTTCTTC. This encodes CSAKRDRGFTDEQFF.

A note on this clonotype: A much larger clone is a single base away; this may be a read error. The CDR3 DNA reads as TGTGCCACCAGTGAATCCAGGGGTCGGTACAATGAGCAGTACTTC. Residues: CATSESRGRYNEQYF. This chain links TRBV15 with TRBJ2-5; possibly TRBD1 for D (6 bases). Germline CDR1 is LNHNV and CDR2 is YYDKDF (reference sequence). This CDR3 region has 15 residues. V was pared by 6 bases and J by 11 bases, with 25 bases between.

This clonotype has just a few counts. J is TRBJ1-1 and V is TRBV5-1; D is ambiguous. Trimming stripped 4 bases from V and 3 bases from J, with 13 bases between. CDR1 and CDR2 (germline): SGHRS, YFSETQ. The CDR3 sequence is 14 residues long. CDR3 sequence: CASSKDIMDTEAFF. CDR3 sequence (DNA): TGCGCCAGCAGCAAAGACATAATGGACACTGAAGCTTTCTTT.

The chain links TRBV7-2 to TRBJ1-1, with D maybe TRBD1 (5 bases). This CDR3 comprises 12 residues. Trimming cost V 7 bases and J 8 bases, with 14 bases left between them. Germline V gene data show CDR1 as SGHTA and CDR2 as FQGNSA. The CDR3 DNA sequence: TGTGCCAGCACCCACGGGGGAGGGGAAGCTTTCTTT. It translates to CASTHGGGEAFF.

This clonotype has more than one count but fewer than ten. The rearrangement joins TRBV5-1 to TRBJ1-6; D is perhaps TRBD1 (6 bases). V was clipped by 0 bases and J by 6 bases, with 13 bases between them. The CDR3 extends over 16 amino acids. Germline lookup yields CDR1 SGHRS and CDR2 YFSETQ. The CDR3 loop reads CASSLAGVGGNSPLHF. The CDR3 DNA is TGCGCCAGCAGCTTGGCCGGAGTAGGGGGTAATTCACCCCTCCACTTT.

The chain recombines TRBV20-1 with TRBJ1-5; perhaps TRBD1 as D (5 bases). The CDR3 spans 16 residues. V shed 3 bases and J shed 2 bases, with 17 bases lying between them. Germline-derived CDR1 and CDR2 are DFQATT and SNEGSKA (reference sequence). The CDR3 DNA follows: TGCAGTGCTAGCCAGACGGTTACAGGAGGCAATCAGCCCCAGCATTTT. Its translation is CSASQTVTGGNQPQHF.

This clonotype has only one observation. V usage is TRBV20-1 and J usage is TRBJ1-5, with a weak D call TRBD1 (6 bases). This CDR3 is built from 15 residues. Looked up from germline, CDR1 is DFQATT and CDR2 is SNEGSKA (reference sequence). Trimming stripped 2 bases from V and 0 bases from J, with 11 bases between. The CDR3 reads CSARHTGNSNQPQHF. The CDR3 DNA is TGCAGTGCTAGACACACAGGGAATAGCAATCAGCCCCAGCATTTT.

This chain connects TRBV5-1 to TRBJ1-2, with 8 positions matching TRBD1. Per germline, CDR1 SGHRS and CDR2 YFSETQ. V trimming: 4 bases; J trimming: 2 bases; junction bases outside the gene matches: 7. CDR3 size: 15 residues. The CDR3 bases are TGCGCCAGCAGCGTGCTTCCAGGGGGCAACTATGGCTACACCTTC. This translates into CASSVLPGGNYGYTF.

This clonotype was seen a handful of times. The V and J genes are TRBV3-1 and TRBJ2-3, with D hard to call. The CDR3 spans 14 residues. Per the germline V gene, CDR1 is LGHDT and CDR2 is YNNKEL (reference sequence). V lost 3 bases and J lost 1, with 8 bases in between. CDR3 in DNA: TGTGCCAGCAGCCATAGGACGGGCACAGATACGCAGTATTTT. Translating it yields CASSHRTGTDTQYF.

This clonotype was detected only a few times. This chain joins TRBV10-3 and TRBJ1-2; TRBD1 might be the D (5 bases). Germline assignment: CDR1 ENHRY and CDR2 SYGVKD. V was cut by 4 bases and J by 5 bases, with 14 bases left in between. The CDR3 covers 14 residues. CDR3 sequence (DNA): TGTGCCATCAGTGCACAGCAGGGTCATTATGGCTACACCTTC. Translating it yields CAISAQQGHYGYTF.

CDR3 coding DNA: TGCAGTGCTAGAGATTGGGGGTATGGGACAGGGGAAAATACCCAGTACTTC. Encoded protein: CSARDWGYGTGENTQYF. The V and J genes are TRBV20-1 and TRBJ2-5; 10 bases fit TRBD1. The CDR3 extends over 17 amino acids. The V gene end was trimmed by 0 bases and the J gene end by 8 bases; junction bases not matched to a gene: 15. The germline gives CDR1 DFQATT, CDR2 SNEGSKA (reference sequence).

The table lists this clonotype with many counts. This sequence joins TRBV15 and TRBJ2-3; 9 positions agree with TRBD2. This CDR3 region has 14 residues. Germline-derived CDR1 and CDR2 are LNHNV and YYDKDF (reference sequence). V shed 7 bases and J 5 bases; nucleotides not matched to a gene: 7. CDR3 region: CATKQTSGVDTQYF. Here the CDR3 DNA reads TGTGCCACCAAACAGACTAGCGGCGTAGATACGCAGTATTTT.

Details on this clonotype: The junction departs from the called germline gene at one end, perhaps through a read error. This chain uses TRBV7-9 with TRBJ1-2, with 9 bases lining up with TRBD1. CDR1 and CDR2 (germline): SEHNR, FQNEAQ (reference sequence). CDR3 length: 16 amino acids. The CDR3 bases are TGTGCCATCAGCGGGCCGGGACAGGGCTTGGAGTATGGCTACACCTTC. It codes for CAISGPGQGLEYGYTF.

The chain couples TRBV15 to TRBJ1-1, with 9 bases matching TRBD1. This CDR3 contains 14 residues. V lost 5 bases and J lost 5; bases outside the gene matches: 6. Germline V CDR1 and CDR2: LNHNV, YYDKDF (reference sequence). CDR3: CATSGHRGQTEAFF. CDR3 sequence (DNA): TGTGCCACCAGCGGTCACAGGGGGCAGACTGAAGCTTTCTTT.

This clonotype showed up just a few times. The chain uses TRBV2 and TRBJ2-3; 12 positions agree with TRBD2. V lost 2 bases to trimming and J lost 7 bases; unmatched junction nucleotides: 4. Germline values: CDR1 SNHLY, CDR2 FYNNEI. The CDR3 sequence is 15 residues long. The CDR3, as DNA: TGTGCCAGCAGTGAACTAGCGGGGGGGCAATATACGCAGTATTTT. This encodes CASSELAGGQYTQYF.